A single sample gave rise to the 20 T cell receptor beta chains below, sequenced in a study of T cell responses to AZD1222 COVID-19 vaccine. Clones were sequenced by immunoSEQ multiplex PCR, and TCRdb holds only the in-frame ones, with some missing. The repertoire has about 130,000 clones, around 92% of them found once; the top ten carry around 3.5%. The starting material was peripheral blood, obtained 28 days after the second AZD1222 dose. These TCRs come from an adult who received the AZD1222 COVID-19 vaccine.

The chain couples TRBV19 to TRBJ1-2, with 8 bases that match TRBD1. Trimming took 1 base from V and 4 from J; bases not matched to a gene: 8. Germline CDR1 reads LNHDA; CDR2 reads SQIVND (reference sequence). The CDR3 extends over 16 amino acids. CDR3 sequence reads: CASSIVGGQGAYGYTF. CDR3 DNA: TGTGCCAGTAGTATAGTTGGAGGACAGGGCGCCTATGGCTACACCTTC.

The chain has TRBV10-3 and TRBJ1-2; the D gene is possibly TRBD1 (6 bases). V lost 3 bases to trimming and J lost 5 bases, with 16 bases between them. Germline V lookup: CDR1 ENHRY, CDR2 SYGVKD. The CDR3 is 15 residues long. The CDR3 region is CAISERSGQQYGYTF. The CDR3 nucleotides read TGTGCCATCAGTGAAAGGTCCGGACAGCAGTATGGCTACACCTTC.

DNA of the CDR3: TGTGCCAGCCTACTCCGATCCGGGGACCTTGAGCAGTTCTTC. It specifies CASLLRSGDLEQFF. The chain recombines TRBV6-5 with TRBJ2-1; D is possibly TRBD1 or TRBD2 (5 bases each). The V and J ends lost 8 bases and 9 bases respectively, with 20 bases between them. Germline CDR1 MNHEY, CDR2 SVGAGI. This CDR3 is built from 14 residues.

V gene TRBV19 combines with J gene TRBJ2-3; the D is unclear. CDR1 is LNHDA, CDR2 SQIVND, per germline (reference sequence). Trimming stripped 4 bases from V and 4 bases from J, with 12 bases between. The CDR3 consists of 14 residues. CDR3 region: CASSTNYRADTQYF. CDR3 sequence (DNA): TGTGCCAGTAGTACCAACTATAGAGCAGATACGCAGTATTTT.

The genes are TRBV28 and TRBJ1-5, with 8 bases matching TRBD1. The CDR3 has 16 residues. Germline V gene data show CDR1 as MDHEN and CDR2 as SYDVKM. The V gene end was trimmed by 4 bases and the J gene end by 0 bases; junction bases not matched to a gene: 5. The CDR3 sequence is CASSSPGQGSNQPQHF. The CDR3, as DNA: TGTGCCAGCAGTTCGCCCGGACAGGGTAGCAATCAGCCCCAGCATTTT. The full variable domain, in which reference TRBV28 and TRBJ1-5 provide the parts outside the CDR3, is DVKVTQSSRYLVKRTGEKVFLECVQDMDHENMFWYRQDPGLGLRLIYFSYDVKMKEKGDIPEGYSVSREKKERFSLILESASTNQTSMYLCASSSPGQGSNQPQHFGDGTRLSIL.

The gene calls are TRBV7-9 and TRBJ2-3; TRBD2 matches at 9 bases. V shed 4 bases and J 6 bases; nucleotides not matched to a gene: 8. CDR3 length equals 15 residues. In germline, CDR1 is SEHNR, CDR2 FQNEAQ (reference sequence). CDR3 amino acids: CASSSGLAEGDTQYF. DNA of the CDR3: TGTGCCAGCAGCTCGGGACTAGCAGAGGGGGATACGCAGTATTTT. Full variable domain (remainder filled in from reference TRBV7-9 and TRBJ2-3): DTGVSQNPRHKITKRGQNVTFRCDPISEHNRLYWYRQTLGQGPEFLTYFQNEAQLEKSRLLSDRFSAERPKGSFSTLEIQRTEQGDSAMYLCASSSGLAEGDTQYFGPGTRLTVL.

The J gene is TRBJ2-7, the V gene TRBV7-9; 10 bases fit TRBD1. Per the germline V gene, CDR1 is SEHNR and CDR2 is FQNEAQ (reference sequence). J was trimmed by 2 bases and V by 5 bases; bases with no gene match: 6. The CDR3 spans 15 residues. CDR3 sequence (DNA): TGTGCCAGCAGCCGACAGGGGGCAAGGACCTACGAGCAGTACTTC. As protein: CASSRQGARTYEQYF.

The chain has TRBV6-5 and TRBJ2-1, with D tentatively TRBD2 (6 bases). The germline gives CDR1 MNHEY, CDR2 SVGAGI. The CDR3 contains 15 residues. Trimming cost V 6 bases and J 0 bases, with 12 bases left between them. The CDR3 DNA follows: TGTGCCAGCAGCCTCCGGGGGAGCTCCTACAATGAGCAGTTCTTC. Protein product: CASSLRGSSYNEQFF.

The CDR3 nucleotides read TGTGCCAGCAGCTCGAGATATACTAGCGGGAGATTCGATGAGCAGTTCTTC. Residues: CASSSRYTSGRFDEQFF. The chain combines TRBV7-9 with TRBJ2-1, with TRBD2 matching over 11 bases. Germline V lookup: CDR1 SEHNR, CDR2 FQNEAQ (reference sequence). The CDR3 sequence is 17 residues long. The J segment lost 8 bases and the V segment lost 4 bases, leaving 13 bases of the junction unmatched.

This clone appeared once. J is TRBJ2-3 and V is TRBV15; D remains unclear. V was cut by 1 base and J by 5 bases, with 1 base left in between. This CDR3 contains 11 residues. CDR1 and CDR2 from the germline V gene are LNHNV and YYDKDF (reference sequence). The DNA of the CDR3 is TGTGCCACCAGCAGAGGAGATACGCAGTATTTT. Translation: CATSRGDTQYF.

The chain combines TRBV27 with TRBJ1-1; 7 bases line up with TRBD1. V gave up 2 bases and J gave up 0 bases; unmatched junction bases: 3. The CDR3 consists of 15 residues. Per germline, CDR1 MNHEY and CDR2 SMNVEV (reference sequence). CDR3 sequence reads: CASSLMGTVNTEAFF. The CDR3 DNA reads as TGTGCCAGCAGTTTAATGGGGACAGTGAACACTGAAGCTTTCTTT.

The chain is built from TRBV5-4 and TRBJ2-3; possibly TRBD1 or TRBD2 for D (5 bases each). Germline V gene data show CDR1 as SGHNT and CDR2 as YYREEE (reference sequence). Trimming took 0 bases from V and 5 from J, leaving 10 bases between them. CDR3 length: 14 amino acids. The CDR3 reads CASSLDGGRDTQYF. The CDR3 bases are TGTGCCAGCAGCTTGGATGGGGGAAGAGATACGCAGTATTTT.

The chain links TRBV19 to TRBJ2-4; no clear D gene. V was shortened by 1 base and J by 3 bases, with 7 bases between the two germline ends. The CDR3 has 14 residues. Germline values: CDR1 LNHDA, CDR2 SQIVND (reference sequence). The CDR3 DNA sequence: TGTGCCAGTAGTATAGTGGTGAGCAAAAACATTCAGTACTTC. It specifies CASSIVVSKNIQYF.

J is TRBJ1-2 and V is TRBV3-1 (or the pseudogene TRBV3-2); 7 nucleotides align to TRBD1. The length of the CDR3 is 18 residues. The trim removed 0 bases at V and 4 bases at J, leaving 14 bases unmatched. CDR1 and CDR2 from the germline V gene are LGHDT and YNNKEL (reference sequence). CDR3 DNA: TGTGCCAGCAGCCAAGATTCCCACGCGAGGGGGCGACGCTATGGCTACACCTTC. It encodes CASSQDSHARGRRYGYTF.

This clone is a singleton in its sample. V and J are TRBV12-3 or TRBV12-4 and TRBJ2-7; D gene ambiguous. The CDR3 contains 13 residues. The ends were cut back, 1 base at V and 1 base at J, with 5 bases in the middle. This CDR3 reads CASSLGGSYEQYF. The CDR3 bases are TGTGCCAGCAGTTTAGGGGGTTCCTACGAGCAGTACTTC.

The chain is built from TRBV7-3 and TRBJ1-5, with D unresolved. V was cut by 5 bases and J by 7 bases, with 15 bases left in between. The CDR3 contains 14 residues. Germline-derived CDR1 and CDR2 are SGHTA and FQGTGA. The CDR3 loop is CASSPPLLHQPQHF. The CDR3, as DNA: TGTGCCAGCAGCCCACCCTTACTGCACCAGCCCCAGCATTTT.

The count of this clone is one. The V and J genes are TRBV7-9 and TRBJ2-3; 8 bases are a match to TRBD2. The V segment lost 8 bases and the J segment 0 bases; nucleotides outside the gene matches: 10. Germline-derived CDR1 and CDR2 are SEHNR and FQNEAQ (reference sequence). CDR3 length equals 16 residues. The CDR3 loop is CASWGGGLSSTDTQYF. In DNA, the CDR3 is TGTGCCAGCTGGGGCGGGGGGCTTTCTAGCACAGATACGCAGTATTTT.

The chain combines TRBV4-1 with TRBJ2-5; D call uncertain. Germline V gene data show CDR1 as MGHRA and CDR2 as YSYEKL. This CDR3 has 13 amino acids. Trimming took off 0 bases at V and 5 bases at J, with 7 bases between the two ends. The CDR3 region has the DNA TGCGCCAGCAGCCAAGATACCTGGGAGACCCAGTACTTC. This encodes CASSQDTWETQYF.

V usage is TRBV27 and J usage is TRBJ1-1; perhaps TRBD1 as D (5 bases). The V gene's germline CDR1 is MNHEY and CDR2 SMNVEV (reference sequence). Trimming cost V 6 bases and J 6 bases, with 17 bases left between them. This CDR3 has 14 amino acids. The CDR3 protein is CASSLGRGIAEAFF. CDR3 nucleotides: TGTGCCAGCAGCCTTGGACGGGGCATCGCTGAAGCTTTCTTT.

The CDR3: CASSELSVINQPQHF. CDR3 sequence (DNA): TGTGCCAGCAGTGAACTATCGGTCATCAATCAGCCCCAGCATTTT. This chain connects TRBV6-1 to TRBJ1-5; no clear D gene. This CDR3 comprises 15 residues. With 2 bases removed from V and 3 bases from J, the gap between germline ends came to 11 bases. Germline V gives CDR1 MNHNS, CDR2 SASEGT.